Below are 25 T cell receptor beta chains sequenced from a single sample in a study of blood T cell repertoires in COVID-19. TCRdb keeps only in-frame clones here, not all; method: immunoSEQ multiplex PCR. Here the sample spans approximately 200,000 clones, roughly 77% being singletons. Sequencing was carried out using peripheral blood. The receptors come from a woman older than 75 with COVID-19, enrolled during active disease.

The J gene is TRBJ2-2, the V gene TRBV4-1; 10 bases fit TRBD2. The germline gives CDR1 MGHRA, CDR2 YSYEKL. Germline trimming cut 0 bases from V and 0 bases from J; bases unmatched to any gene: 10. The CDR3 runs to 20 residues. DNA for the CDR3: TGCGCCAGCAGCCAAGACGCCGAGCGGGGGGGCCACGCGAACACCGGGGAGCTGTTTTTT. This codes for CASSQDAERGGHANTGELFF.

This clone was counted between two and nine times. The chain has TRBV20-1 and TRBJ2-3, with 8 bases identical to TRBD2. The CDR3 runs to 11 residues. Germline V gene lookup returns CDR1 DFQATT and CDR2 SNEGSKA (reference sequence). The CDR3 region has the DNA TGCACCCCCGGGGGGGCAGATACGCAGTATTTT. Its protein product is CTPGGADTQYF.

This rearrangement joins TRBV27 to TRBJ2-7; TRBD2 matches 13 bases. J lost 7 bases, V lost 9 bases, and 9 bases had no gene match. CDR1 is MNHEY and CDR2 is SMNVEV in the germline V gene (reference sequence). CDR3 length equals 14 residues. The CDR3 sequence: CASIGTSGAREQYF. The DNA of the CDR3 is TGTGCCAGTATAGGGACTAGCGGGGCCCGGGAGCAGTACTTC.

The chain is built from TRBV9 and TRBJ1-1; 10 bases map to TRBD1. This CDR3 region has 13 residues. Germline assignment: CDR1 SGDLS and CDR2 YYNGEE. Trimming at V came to 2 bases and at J to 9 bases, leaving 4 bases not matched to a gene. CDR3 nucleotides: TGTGCCAGCAGCGTGACAGGGGGCGCACAAGCTTTCTTT. It translates to CASSVTGGAQAFF.

This chain uses TRBV4-2 with TRBJ2-3, with a weak D call TRBD1 (5 bases). The germline CDR1 and CDR2 sequences are LGHNA and YNFKEQ. The CDR3 contains 16 residues. Between the trimmed V and J ends, which lost 0 bases and 3 bases, there was a span of 13 bases. Here the CDR3 reads CASSQDWTQTTDTQYF. The CDR3 nucleotides read TGTGCCAGCAGCCAAGACTGGACACAAACAACAGATACGCAGTATTTT.

This sequence joins TRBV7-2 and TRBJ2-3; 7 nucleotides align to TRBD2. This CDR3 has 14 amino acids. Germline trimming cut 8 bases from V and 2 bases from J; bases unmatched to any gene: 7. Germline V gives CDR1 SGHTA, CDR2 FQGNSA. The CDR3 is CASREAGVTDTQYF. The CDR3 nucleotides read TGTGCCAGCCGGGAGGCGGGGGTCACAGATACGCAGTATTTT.

Note on this clone: One junction end does not reproduce the germline sequence, and a read error may be involved. The chain joins TRBV3-1 (or the pseudogene TRBV3-2) to TRBJ2-7, with D unresolved. Germline loops: CDR1 LGHDT, CDR2 YNNKEL (reference sequence). The CDR3 sequence is 11 residues long. DNA of the CDR3: TGTGCCAGCAGCCAAACCCATGAGCAATACTTC. Translating it yields CASSQTHEQYF.

This clone appeared a single time. The V and J genes are TRBV7-6 and TRBJ2-3, with 9 bases identical to TRBD2. In germline, CDR1 is SGHVS, CDR2 FNYEAQ. This CDR3 spans 19 amino acids. V lost 5 bases to trimming and J lost 0 bases; unmatched junction nucleotides: 15. The CDR3 DNA reads TGTGCCAGCAGCCTAGAGGAGACTAGCGGCACCATCAGCACAGATACGCAGTATTTT. Translated, it gives CASSLEETSGTISTDTQYF.

The rearrangement joins TRBV11-3 to TRBJ1-2, with D unresolved. Germline V lookup: CDR1 SGHNT, CDR2 YENEEA. The ends were cut back, 4 bases at V and 4 bases at J, with 13 bases in the middle. This CDR3 comprises 14 residues. In DNA, the CDR3 is TGTGCCAGCAGCTCGAACCGGGATGCCTATGGCTACACCTTC. Residues: CASSSNRDAYGYTF.

The chain employs TRBV21-1 and TRBJ1-4; TRBD1 is the table's D call, not checked against the DNA. TRBV21-1 has pseudogene status. The CDR3 runs to 20 residues. DNA of the CDR3: TGTGCCAGCAGCAAAGCGTCTTTACCCCTCACGACAGGGAGGTGGGAAAAACTGTTTTTT. The encoded protein is CASSKASLPLTTGRWEKLFF.

The gene calls are TRBV19 and TRBJ2-1; 10 nucleotides line up with TRBD2. CDR1 and CDR2 (germline): LNHDA, SQIVND (reference sequence). V was pared by 7 bases and J by 8 bases, with 14 bases of the junction left unmatched. This CDR3 is 16 amino acids long. The CDR3 is CASTRLAGEAFDEQFF. In nucleotides, the CDR3 is TGTGCCAGTACCCGTCTAGCGGGAGAGGCTTTTGATGAGCAGTTCTTC.

The gene calls are TRBV2 and TRBJ1-5; 9 bases align to TRBD1. The CDR3 sequence is 15 residues long. V dropped 2 bases and J dropped 5; count of bases not matched to a gene: 4. Germline V gives CDR1 SNHLY, CDR2 FYNNEI. The CDR3 reads CASSETTGGHQPQHF. CDR3 coding DNA: TGTGCCAGCAGTGAAACTACAGGGGGCCATCAGCCCCAGCATTTT.

The chain employs TRBV4-2 and TRBJ1-5; 7 bases line up with TRBD1. Unmatched junction bases numbered 8, after V lost 0 bases and J lost 9 bases. The CDR3 length is 15 residues. CDR1 LGHNA and CDR2 YNFKEQ come from the germline V gene. CDR3 DNA: TGTGCCAGCAGCCAAGATGCCCAGGGGGAGGTGCCCCAGCATTTT. This translates into CASSQDAQGEVPQHF.

This chain joins TRBV7-9 and TRBJ1-6, with TRBD1 matching 8 bases. Trimming removed 6 bases from V and 8 bases from J; junction bases left unmatched: 6. Germline-derived CDR1 and CDR2 are SEHNR and FQNEAQ (reference sequence). The CDR3 loop spans 14 amino acids. In DNA form, the CDR3 reads TGTGCCAGCAGTTACCAGGGGGCGGATTCACCCCTCCACTTT. Its translation: CASSYQGADSPLHF. Full variable domain (outside the CDR3, taken from reference TRBV7-9 and TRBJ1-6): DTGVSQNPRHKITKRGQNVTFRCDPISEHNRLYWYRQTLGQGPEFLTYFQNEAQLEKSRLLSDRFSAERPKGSFSTLEIQRTEQGDSAMYLCASSYQGADSPLHFGNGTRLTVT.

This chain links TRBV4-2 with TRBJ2-2; 15 bases align to TRBD2. V was pared by 3 bases and J by 2 bases, with 4 bases of the junction left unmatched. This CDR3 comprises 18 residues. Germline CDR1 LGHNA, CDR2 YNFKEQ. Here the CDR3 DNA reads TGTGCCAGCAGCCAGGGACTAGCGGGGGGCCTTAACACCGGGGAGCTGTTTTTT. Residues: CASSQGLAGGLNTGELFF.

CDR3 coding DNA: TGTGCCAGCAGTGAGGCTGTCAGGGGGATCGAGCAGTACTTC. Protein product: CASSEAVRGIEQYF. The chain couples TRBV6-1 to TRBJ2-7; 7 positions match TRBD1. V was pared by 3 bases and J by 6 bases, with 8 bases of the junction left unmatched. This CDR3 is built from 14 residues. The V gene's germline CDR1 is MNHNS and CDR2 SASEGT.

The chain combines TRBV11-2 with TRBJ2-3; TRBD2 matches 11 bases. CDR1 is SGHAT and CDR2 is FQNNGV in the germline V gene. V lost 3 bases, J lost 7 bases, and 12 bases stayed unmatched. The CDR3 consists of 17 residues. The chain's CDR3 is CASSLTTSGINPHTQYF. DNA for the CDR3: TGTGCCAGCAGCTTGACGACTAGCGGGATAAATCCCCATACGCAGTATTTT.

The CDR3 DNA reads TGCAGCGTGGGGACAGGGGGTGGTCAGCCCCAGCATTTT. Protein: CSVGTGGGQPQHF. This sequence joins TRBV29-1 and TRBJ1-5; TRBD1 agrees at 11 bases. The ends lost 6 bases at V and 6 bases at J; junction bases unmatched: 4. CDR1 and CDR2 from the germline V gene are SQVTM and ANQGSEA. The CDR3 runs 13 residues. The whole variable domain, filled in from reference TRBV29-1 and TRBJ1-5, reads SAVISQKPSRDICQRGTSLTIQCQVDSQVTMMFWYRQQPGQSLTLIATANQGSEATYESGFVIDKFPISRPNLTFSTLTVSNMSPEDSSIYLCSVGTGGGQPQHFGDGTRLSIL.

The rearrangement uses TRBV5-4 and TRBJ1-1, with D maybe TRBD1 (5 bases). The germline V gene has CDR1 SGHNT and CDR2 YYREEE (reference sequence). V lost 0 bases and J lost 6, with 15 bases in between. CDR3 length: 15 amino acids. CDR3 sequence: CASSLAEKGFAEAFF. CDR3 DNA sequence: TGTGCCAGCAGCTTGGCCGAGAAGGGGTTCGCTGAAGCTTTCTTT.

The rearrangement uses TRBV2 and TRBJ1-5; 12 bases align to TRBD1. V lost 1 base and J lost 2; bases outside the gene matches: 12. Looked up from germline, CDR1 is SNHLY and CDR2 is FYNNEI. There are 20 residues in the CDR3. The CDR3 nucleotides are TGTGCCAGCAGTGAAGTCATTCCGGGACAGGGGGCCCGCCGCAATCAGCCCCAGCATTTT. This gives the protein CASSEVIPGQGARRNQPQHF.

The chain combines TRBV3-1 (or the pseudogene TRBV3-2) with TRBJ1-3, with D possibly TRBD1 on 6 matching bases. The V and J ends lost 1 base and 3 bases respectively, with 7 bases between them. From germline, CDR1 is LGHDT and CDR2 YNNKEL (reference sequence). This CDR3 has 14 amino acids. The CDR3 region is CASSQVDSGNTIYF. The CDR3 DNA reads TGTGCCAGCAGCCAAGTGGACAGTGGAAACACCATATATTTT.

Concerning this clone: This specimen includes other DNA sequences encoding the same CDR3. The J gene is TRBJ1-2, the V gene TRBV19, with D uncertain. V lost 2 bases and J lost 4, with 5 bases in between. The CDR3 length is 12 residues. Germline loops: CDR1 LNHDA, CDR2 SQIVND (reference sequence). DNA for the CDR3: TGTGCCAGTAGTATACGGAGCTATGGCTACACCTTC. Its translation is CASSIRSYGYTF.

CDR3 protein: CASSIDQAGFTDTQYF. The CDR3, as DNA: TGTGCCAGTAGTATAGATCAGGCGGGCTTCACAGATACGCAGTATTTT. The rearrangement links TRBV19 to TRBJ2-3, with a possible D match to TRBD2 (5 bases). The germline V and J ends were trimmed by 0 bases and 2 bases, with 12 bases remaining between them. Germline-derived CDR1 and CDR2 are LNHDA and SQIVND (reference sequence). The CDR3 runs 16 residues.

The chain carries TRBV7-9 and TRBJ2-3; TRBD2 might be the D (6 bases). Germline V gene lookup returns CDR1 SEHNR and CDR2 FQNEAQ (reference sequence). Trimming took 5 bases from V and 5 from J, leaving 17 bases between them. The CDR3 runs to 15 residues. This chain's CDR3 is CASSLRGGVVDTQYF. The DNA for the CDR3 is TGTGCCAGCAGCCTCCGAGGAGGGGTCGTAGATACGCAGTATTTT.

V gene TRBV13 combines with J gene TRBJ2-5, with 14 positions matching TRBD2. Germline loops: CDR1 PRHDT, CDR2 FYEKMQ (reference sequence). The CDR3 covers 16 residues. Trimming removed 4 bases from V and 4 bases from J; junction bases left unmatched: 5. For the CDR3, the DNA is TGTGCCAGCAGCTCCGGACTAGCGGGAGGAAGAGAGACCCAGTACTTC. It yields the protein CASSSGLAGGRETQYF.